The 25 T cell receptor beta chains in this list originate from one sample, sequenced in a study of T cells after yellow fever vaccination (dated by TCRdb to between 2019 and 2020). Library creation used 5' RACE. Data came from an Illumina HiSeq 2500. TCRdb redid the processing of the public reads, applying fastp at Q25 and MiXCR, and retained in-frame beta chains. Each CDR3 protein gets just one entry, which takes the most common genes and DNA from the rows behind it. The sample yields 500,000 to 650,000 distinct CDR3 sequences; approximately 13% were counted once. The ten largest clones take up over 12% of the sample. Per the publication, the treatment or condition label means: live attenuated yellow fever vaccine strain. This material consisted of PBMCs, taken on the day of the yellow fever booster vaccination. The origin of the receptors is a man aged 30 to 45 who received the YFV17D yellow fever vaccine.

The J gene is TRBJ2-1, the V gene TRBV5-4, with 12 bases matching TRBD1. Per germline, CDR1 SGHNT and CDR2 YYREEE (reference sequence). Germline trimming cut 4 bases from V and 8 bases from J; bases unmatched to any gene: 10. The CDR3 length is 16 residues. CDR3 bases: TGTGCCAGCAGCCCGGTGGGACAGGGGGCTGGCGATGAGCAGTTCTTC. It encodes CASSPVGQGAGDEQFF.

CDR3 region: CAWSVREGGPTLYGYTF. DNA for the CDR3: TGTGCCTGGAGTGTACGTGAAGGGGGCCCGACCCTCTATGGCTACACCTTC. The chain combines TRBV30 with TRBJ1-2, with 7 bases identical to TRBD1. Per germline, CDR1 GTSNPN and CDR2 SVGIG (reference sequence). Trimming removed 0 bases from V and 4 bases from J; junction bases left unmatched: 14. There are 17 residues in the CDR3.

In its sample, this clonotype was seen a few times. V is TRBV7-9 and J is TRBJ2-1; 8 nucleotides align to TRBD1. V shed 2 bases, J shed 7 bases, and the junction held 7 bases outside the gene matches. In germline, CDR1 is SEHNR, CDR2 FQNEAQ (reference sequence). The CDR3 totals 15 residues. The CDR3 reads CASSLIQGARNEQFF. The CDR3 DNA is TGTGCCAGCAGCTTAATTCAGGGGGCGCGTAATGAGCAGTTCTTC.

The CDR3 loop is CASSGPREDTQYF. The CDR3 DNA follows: TGTGCCAGCAGCGGGCCGCGGGAAGATACGCAGTATTTT. V usage is TRBV5-6 and J usage is TRBJ2-3, with D possibly TRBD2 on 6 matching bases. The germline V gene encodes CDR1 SGHDT and CDR2 YYEEEE. Deletions cut 4 bases from V and 5 bases from J, with 11 bases between. The CDR3 extends over 13 amino acids.

This clonotype came up a few times. The chain joins TRBV5-8 to TRBJ2-2; D unresolved. The CDR3 has 13 residues. Germline loops: CDR1 SGHTS, CDR2 YDEGEE. The V end lost 4 bases, the J end lost 5 bases, and 9 bases lay between the germline ends. The CDR3 DNA reads as TGTGCCAGCAGCCATGGGGTAACCGGGGAGCTGTTTTTT. This codes for CASSHGVTGELFF. Using reference TRBV5-8 and TRBJ2-2 for the parts outside the CDR3, the full variable domain is EAGVTQSPTHLIKTRGQQATLRCSPISGHTSVYWYQQALGLGLQFLLWYDEGEERNRGNFPPRFSGRQFPNYSSELNVNALELEDSALYLCASSHGVTGELFFGEGSRLTVL.

This clonotype was picked up a small number of times. The genes are TRBV5-6 and TRBJ1-1; D ambiguous. CDR1 is SGHDT, CDR2 YYEEEE, per germline. V was cut by 3 bases and J by 7 bases, with 19 bases left in between. The CDR3 is 15 amino acids. The CDR3: CASSSPGRAEREAFF. CDR3 nucleotides: TGTGCCAGCAGCTCACCCGGTAGGGCGGAACGTGAAGCTTTCTTT.

The gene calls are TRBV19 and TRBJ2-1, with 11 bases fitting TRBD1. The CDR3 consists of 14 residues. Trimming cost V 6 bases and J 5 bases; bases outside gene matches: 3. CDR1 is LNHDA, CDR2 SQIVND, per germline (reference sequence). The chain's CDR3 is CASRMDRGHNEQFF. CDR3 nucleotides: TGTGCCAGTAGAATGGACAGGGGGCACAATGAGCAGTTCTTC.

This clonotype was counted only a few times. The gene calls are TRBV30 and TRBJ2-3; D remains ambiguous. The germline CDR1 and CDR2 sequences are GTSNPN and SVGIG (reference sequence). The CDR3 is made up of 12 amino acids. V was pared by 5 bases and J by 0 bases, with 6 bases between. CDR3 loop: CAWGSSTDTQYF. In DNA, the CDR3 is TGTGCCTGGGGGTCTAGCACAGATACGCAGTATTTT.

This clonotype was found a few times. The gene calls are TRBV7-2 and TRBJ2-1; a possible D gene is TRBD1 (6 bases). Germline assignment: CDR1 SGHTA and CDR2 FQGNSA. The V gene lost 5 bases and the J gene lost 3 bases, with 14 bases spanning the gap. The CDR3 extends over 15 amino acids. Written as DNA, the CDR3 is TGTGCCAGCAGCACGGGACACGGGAACTACAATGAGCAGTTCTTC. Translation: CASSTGHGNYNEQFF.

The V gene is TRBV20-1, the J gene TRBJ1-6, with D possibly being TRBD1 (6 bases). The CDR3 is 13 residues long. Per germline, CDR1 DFQATT and CDR2 SNEGSKA (reference sequence). V was clipped by 5 bases and J by 9 bases, with 14 bases between them. CDR3 in amino acids: CSAPSRGSSPLHF. DNA for the CDR3: TGCAGTGCTCCCTCCAGGGGTAGTTCACCCCTCCACTTT.

This clonotype was counted between two and nine times. This chain uses TRBV11-1 with TRBJ2-2; 12 nucleotides align to TRBD2. The V gene's germline CDR1 is SGHAT and CDR2 FQDESV (reference sequence). The length of the CDR3 is 19 residues. The V and J ends lost 1 base and 0 bases, in that order; junction bases with no gene match: 6. CDR3 region: CASSLERLAGETNTGELFF. The CDR3 DNA sequence: TGTGCCAGCAGCTTAGAGCGACTAGCGGGAGAGACGAACACCGGGGAGCTGTTTTTT. Looking up the rest from reference TRBV11-1 and TRBJ2-2 gives the full variable domain: EAEVAQSPRYKITEKSQAVAFWCDPISGHATLYWYRQILGQGPELLVQFQDESVVDDSQLPKDRFSAERLKGVDSTLKIQPAELGDSAMYLCASSLERLAGETNTGELFFGEGSRLTVL.

The chain links TRBV10-3 to TRBJ2-7; tentatively, D is TRBD2 (6 bases). V shed 4 bases and J shed 5 bases, with 15 bases lying between them. The CDR3 loop spans 14 amino acids. Germline V lookup: CDR1 ENHRY, CDR2 SYGVKD. For the CDR3, the DNA is TGTGCCATCAGTGTGGTAGGAGGGGACGACGAGCAGTACTTC. This translates into CAISVVGGDDEQYF.

This clonotype came up a few times. The V call is TRBV28, the J call TRBJ2-5; 8 nucleotides agree with TRBD1. J gave up 4 bases and V 5 bases, and 9 bases lay outside the gene matches. The CDR3 sequence is 15 residues long. Germline CDR1 is MDHEN and CDR2 is SYDVKM. The DNA for the CDR3 is TGTGCCAGCAGTCGCCCGGACAGGGATAGAGAGACCCAGTACTTC. Its protein is CASSRPDRDRETQYF. The variable domain in full, with the rest retrieved from reference TRBV28 and TRBJ2-5, is DVKVTQSSRYLVKRTGEKVFLECVQDMDHENMFWYRQDPGLGLRLIYFSYDVKMKEKGDIPEGYSVSREKKERFSLILESASTNQTSMYLCASSRPDRDRETQYFGPGTRLLVL.

The chain links TRBV4-3 to TRBJ1-6, with 9 positions matching TRBD1. Germline trimming cut 0 bases from V and 14 bases from J; bases unmatched to any gene: 8. CDR1 and CDR2 from the germline V gene are LGHNA and YSLEER. The CDR3 is 15 residues long. The CDR3 loop is CASSQEPGQGRTLHF. The CDR3, as DNA: TGCGCCAGCAGCCAAGAACCGGGACAGGGCCGCACCCTCCACTTT.

In its sample, this clonotype was seen once. DNA for the CDR3: TGTGCCAGCATAGAAGGAAGTCGGGGTACGGCCTACGAGCAGTACTTC. It translates to CASIEGSRGTAYEQYF. This chain joins TRBV28 and TRBJ2-7, with a tentative D call TRBD2 (5 bases). Germline V lookup: CDR1 MDHEN, CDR2 SYDVKM. V was clipped by 7 bases and J by 2 bases, with 21 bases between them. This CDR3 spans 16 amino acids.

This clonotype was picked up a small number of times. CDR3 nucleotides: TGCAGTGCTAGAATAGGCGGGAGGAGCTACGAGCAGTACTTC. Translating it yields CSARIGGRSYEQYF. The chain combines TRBV20-1 with TRBJ2-7; 8 nucleotides line up with TRBD2. The CDR3 totals 14 residues. Germline V gives CDR1 DFQATT, CDR2 SNEGSKA (reference sequence). The junction had 6 bases not matched to a gene; V was cut back by 2 bases and J by 3 bases.

A few counts support this clonotype. The rearrangement links TRBV18 to TRBJ2-1; possible D gene TRBD2, 5 bases. The V end lost 6 bases, the J end lost 7 bases, and 13 bases lay between the germline ends. CDR1 and CDR2 (germline): KGHSH, LQKENI. The CDR3 has 13 amino acids. DNA for the CDR3: TGTGCCAGCTCCTCCTCTTCGGGGAATGAGCAGTTCTTC. Translation: CASSSSSGNEQFF. Full variable domain (missing parts from reference TRBV18 and TRBJ2-1): NAGVMQNPRHLVRRRGQEARLRCSPMKGHSHVYWYRQLPEEGLKFMVYLQKENIIDESGMPKERFSAEFPKEGPSILRIQQVVRGDSAAYFCASSSSSGNEQFFGPGTRLTVL.

The V and J genes are TRBV5-4 and TRBJ2-2, with 7 bases identical to TRBD1. The CDR3 runs to 15 residues. V shed 2 bases, J shed 1 base, and the junction held 2 bases outside the gene matches. Looked up from germline, CDR1 is SGHNT and CDR2 is YYREEE (reference sequence). CDR3 sequence reads: CASSFDRENTGELFF. DNA of the CDR3: TGTGCCAGCAGCTTCGACAGGGAGAACACCGGGGAGCTGTTTTTT.

In DNA form, the CDR3 reads TGTGCCAGCAGTTTATCGATCAGTCTGGAGAGGAACGAGCAGTACTTC. It yields the protein CASSLSISLERNEQYF. This chain uses TRBV27 with TRBJ2-7; D unclear. CDR3 length equals 16 residues. V shed 0 bases and J shed 5 bases, with 17 bases lying between them. The germline gives CDR1 MNHEY, CDR2 SMNVEV (reference sequence).

This clonotype has only a few counts. V gene TRBV28 combines with J gene TRBJ2-5; D possibly corresponds to TRBD2 (7 bases). Trimming took 2 bases from V and 4 from J, leaving 14 bases between them. Looked up from germline, CDR1 is MDHEN and CDR2 is SYDVKM. CDR3 length: 15 amino acids. CDR3 sequence (DNA): TGTGCCAGCAGTTTAGGGGGGGCAAAGGGAGAGACCCAGTACTTC. It codes for CASSLGGAKGETQYF.

This clonotype was picked up many times. The J gene is TRBJ2-5, the V gene TRBV29-1; 7 bases align to TRBD2. In germline, CDR1 is SQVTM, CDR2 ANQGSEA. The CDR3 runs 12 residues. The V segment lost 2 bases and the J segment 5 bases; nucleotides outside the gene matches: 2. The CDR3 sequence is CSVEFGRETQYF. DNA of the CDR3: TGCAGCGTTGAATTCGGGAGGGAGACCCAGTACTTC. The variable domain in full, with the rest retrieved from reference TRBV29-1 and TRBJ2-5, is SAVISQKPSRDICQRGTSLTIQCQVDSQVTMMFWYRQQPGQSLTLIATANQGSEATYESGFVIDKFPISRPNLTFSTLTVSNMSPEDSSIYLCSVEFGRETQYFGPGTRLLVL.

This chain links TRBV5-1 with TRBJ2-3, with a possible D match to TRBD2 (5 bases). The CDR3 extends over 15 amino acids. V lost 1 base to trimming and J lost 2 bases, with 11 bases between them. CDR1 SGHRS and CDR2 YFSETQ come from the germline V gene. The CDR3 region has the DNA TGCGCCAGCAGCTTGCTGGGGAGTTTCACAGATACGCAGTATTTT. Protein sequence: CASSLLGSFTDTQYF.

J is TRBJ2-1 and V is TRBV20-1; TRBD2 agrees at 9 bases. The trim removed 5 bases at V and 3 bases at J, leaving 8 bases unmatched. Germline CDR1 DFQATT, CDR2 SNEGSKA (reference sequence). The CDR3 extends over 15 amino acids. CDR3 DNA: TGCAGTGCTCCACCGCTAGCGGGGCTCTACAATGAGCAGTTCTTC. Translation: CSAPPLAGLYNEQFF.

This clonotype was observed a handful of times. The rearrangement uses TRBV5-4 and TRBJ1-1; D uncertain. From germline, CDR1 is SGHNT and CDR2 YYREEE (reference sequence). The CDR3 has 13 amino acids. Between the trimmed V and J ends, which lost 4 bases and 2 bases, there was a span of 9 bases. In DNA form, the CDR3 reads TGTGCCAGCAGCCCCCCAGACAACACTGAAGCTTTCTTT. Its translation: CASSPPDNTEAFF. The full variable domain, in which reference TRBV5-4 and TRBJ1-1 provide the parts outside the CDR3, is ETGVTQSPTHLIKTRGQQVTLRCSSQSGHNTVSWYQQALGQGPQFIFQYYREEENGRGNFPPRFSGLQFPNYSSELNVNALELDDSALYLCASSPPDNTEAFFGQGTRLTVV.

The rearrangement links TRBV23-1 to TRBJ1-6, with D uncertain. TRBV23-1 is designated an ORF whose function remains uncertain. With 2 bases removed from V and 9 bases from J, the gap between germline ends came to 23 bases. The CDR3 is 18 amino acids. CDR3 amino acids: CASSQPPGGPQFGSPLHF. As DNA, the CDR3 is TGCGCCAGCAGTCAACCCCCCGGAGGCCCTCAATTTGGTTCACCCCTCCACTTT.